The source of this TCR beta chain is a study of cytomegalovirus exposure and HLA in healthy donors. General study findings and limits: The study assumed roughly uniform donor sequencing depth for presence/absence analyses. A later analysis by the authors found several of the most significant clusters apparently linked to common viral pathogens. Some V segments could not be told apart, so they were left out, TRBV6-2 and TRBV6-3 among them.

In the case of this clone: Antigen specificity is unknown.

This CDR3 is 17 amino acids long. V dropped 2 bases and J dropped 4; count of bases not matched to a gene: 9. CDR1 is SGDLS and CDR2 is YYNGEE in the germline V gene. PCR used 60 Vbeta primers and 13 Jbeta primers. This table comes from immunoSEQ multiplex PCR, and its TCRdb copy is limited to in-frame clones, with some not included. This table holds fewer than 250,000 clones, approximately 88% found once. The receptor's source is a boy aged 2-9 years in good health and CMV-seronegative. The chain joins TRBV9 to TRBJ2-5; 12 bases fit TRBD1. Sequences were obtained from PBMCs. The CDR3 DNA reads as TGTGCCAGCAGCGTTGCATCGGGACAGGGGGCAAGAGAGACCCAGTACTTC. Translated: CASSVASGQGARETQYF.